What follows are 30 T cell receptor beta chains derived from one specimen sequenced in a study of blood T cell repertoires in COVID-19. TCRdb's table, derived via immunoSEQ multiplex PCR, lists solely in-frame clones and lacks some. There are 230,000 or so clones in the sample; approximately 80% occur only once, and about 2.3% lies in the top ten. The sequenced sample was peripheral blood. All receptors come from a man in his forties or fifties who had recovered from COVID-19.

The gene calls are TRBV2 and TRBJ1-2; D call uncertain. Trimming removed 6 bases at V and 8 bases at J, with 22 bases between. The CDR3 runs 15 residues. Germline-derived CDR1 and CDR2 are SNHLY and FYNNEI. The CDR3 DNA sequence: TGTGCCAGCAGGGGTACGGGTCTCAGCCCCGGCGGCTACACCTTC. Its protein product is CASRGTGLSPGGYTF.

This chain connects TRBV6-5 to TRBJ1-1, with 7 bases identical to TRBD1. This CDR3 has 14 residues. Germline V gene sequence: CDR1 MNHEY, CDR2 SVGAGI. V was clipped by 5 bases and J by 4 bases; unmatched bases: 7. CDR3 in DNA: TGTGCCAGCAGTATTGACAGGGCCCGCACTGAAGCTTTCTTT. Translation: CASSIDRARTEAFF.

The rearrangement uses TRBV5-1 and TRBJ2-1; D perhaps matches TRBD2 (5 bases). CDR1 SGHRS and CDR2 YFSETQ come from the germline V gene. CDR3 length equals 15 residues. V was shortened by 4 bases and J by 6 bases, with 17 bases between the two germline ends. The CDR3, as DNA: TGCGCCAGCAGCCCTCAGAGTTGGCGGGCCAATGAGCAGTTCTTC. This translates into CASSPQSWRANEQFF.

This chain uses TRBV29-1 with TRBJ2-3; TRBD1 matches 7 bases. The V gene end was trimmed by 2 bases and the J gene end by 5 bases; junction bases not matched to a gene: 10. CDR3 length: 15 amino acids. Per the germline V gene, CDR1 is SQVTM and CDR2 is ANQGSEA. The CDR3 region is CSVEPRRDSVDTQYF. In DNA, the CDR3 is TGCAGCGTTGAACCCCGTAGGGACAGTGTAGATACGCAGTATTTT.

This chain uses TRBV12-5 with TRBJ2-6; D remains unclear. V lost 8 bases to trimming and J lost 0 bases, with 5 bases between them. The germline CDR1 and CDR2 sequences are LGHNT and FRNRAP. The CDR3 contains 13 residues. Here the CDR3 DNA reads TGTGCTAGTAGGAGCTCTGGGGCCAACGTCCTGACTTTC. As protein: CASRSSGANVLTF.

This clone was recorded once. The chain couples TRBV7-6 to TRBJ2-5, with D maybe TRBD2 (6 bases). Trimming took 2 bases from V and 1 from J, leaving 11 bases between them. Germline V gene sequence: CDR1 SGHVS, CDR2 FNYEAQ. This CDR3 is 15 amino acids long. The CDR3 protein is CASSLNAGTQETQYF. CDR3 nucleotide sequence: TGTGCCAGCAGCTTAAACGCGGGGACCCAAGAGACCCAGTACTTC.

Only a few counts were recorded for this clone. The V and J genes are TRBV12-3 or TRBV12-4 and TRBJ2-1; maybe TRBD1 (5 bases). The CDR3 extends over 12 amino acids. The V end lost 1 base, the J end lost 10 bases, and 8 bases lay between the germline ends. The DNA of the CDR3 is TGTGCCAGCAGTTTAGAGGACACCGAGCAGTTCTTC. Its protein product is CASSLEDTEQFF.

The chain links TRBV7-2 to TRBJ1-5; no definite D call. The germline V gene encodes CDR1 SGHTA and CDR2 FQGNSA. The CDR3 loop spans 14 amino acids. Trimming shortened V by 5 bases and J by 4 bases, and 12 bases separated the two germline ends. CDR3 region: CASSPAVRNQPQHF. Here the CDR3 DNA reads TGTGCCAGCAGCCCCGCCGTGAGAAATCAGCCCCAGCATTTT. Complete variable domain (other parts from reference TRBV7-2 and TRBJ1-5): GAGVSQSPSNKVTEKGKDVELRCDPISGHTALYWYRQSLGQGLEFLIYFQGNSAPDKSGLPSDRFSAERTGGSVSTLTIQRTQQEDSAVYLCASSPAVRNQPQHFGDGTRLSIL.

The J gene is TRBJ1-5, the V gene TRBV11-2; no clear D gene. CDR1 and CDR2 (germline): SGHAT, FQNNGV. This CDR3 contains 15 residues. Trimming removed 1 base from V and 1 base from J, with 8 bases in between. Here the CDR3 reads CASSLGGRSNQPQHF. In nucleotides, the CDR3 is TGTGCCAGCAGCTTAGGAGGGAGAAGCAATCAGCCCCAGCATTTT.

This clone appeared once. J is TRBJ1-2 and V is TRBV7-2, with D uncertain. With 1 base removed from V and 3 bases from J, the gap between germline ends came to 15 bases. Germline V gene data show CDR1 as SGHTA and CDR2 as FQGNSA. This CDR3 contains 16 residues. For the CDR3, the DNA is TGTGCCAGCAGCTTAGGGTTCGGGGATTTCGACTATGGCTACACCTTC. This translates into CASSLGFGDFDYGYTF.

The chain is built from TRBV5-1 and TRBJ1-1; 7 bases agree with TRBD1. Germline trimming cut 2 bases from V and 4 bases from J; bases unmatched to any gene: 5. This CDR3 spans 14 amino acids. Germline V gives CDR1 SGHRS, CDR2 YFSETQ. The CDR3, as DNA: TGCGCCAGCAGCTTTACAGGGGTGGGCACTGAAGCTTTCTTT. It codes for CASSFTGVGTEAFF.

The CDR3 loop is CASSFNGLAGGGTDTQYF. In nucleotides, the CDR3 is TGCGCCAGCAGCTTCAATGGACTAGCGGGAGGTGGCACAGATACGCAGTATTTT. The V and J genes are TRBV5-1 and TRBJ2-3; 14 bases align to TRBD2. V lost 2 bases and J lost 1; bases outside the gene matches: 6. The CDR3 is 18 amino acids. Germline lookup yields CDR1 SGHRS and CDR2 YFSETQ.

This clone was seen ten or more times. CDR3 nucleotides: TGTGCCAGCAGTTACTCGGAGACCGGGGAGCTGTTTTTT. This codes for CASSYSETGELFF. The chain recombines TRBV6-2 or TRBV6-3 with TRBJ2-2; the D is unclear. The CDR3 covers 13 residues. Germline V lookup: CDR1 MNHEY, CDR2 SVGEGT. V gave up 0 bases and J gave up 5 bases, with 4 bases separating them.

The chain is built from TRBV19 and TRBJ2-7, with TRBD2 matching over 8 bases. This CDR3 contains 14 residues. Trimming removed 4 bases from V and 5 bases from J; junction bases left unmatched: 7. Looked up from germline, CDR1 is LNHDA and CDR2 is SQIVND (reference sequence). The CDR3 spells CASSTGGRVHEQYF. In nucleotides, the CDR3 is TGTGCCAGTAGTACGGGGGGGCGGGTCCACGAGCAGTACTTC. The full variable domain, its missing parts supplied by reference TRBV19 and TRBJ2-7, is DGGITQSPKYLFRKEGQNVTLSCEQNLNHDAMYWYRQDPGQGLRLIYYSQIVNDFQKGDIAEGYSVSREKKESFPLTVTSAQKNPTAFYLCASSTGGRVHEQYFGPGTRLTVT.

This rearrangement joins TRBV6-1 to TRBJ1-2, with TRBD1 matching 7 bases. After removal of 3 bases from V and 0 bases from J, the junction contained 10 bases not matched to a gene. Germline V gene sequence: CDR1 MNHNS, CDR2 SASEGT. This CDR3 has 17 residues. The CDR3 spells CASSDNRGTDANYGYTF. The CDR3 DNA is TGTGCCAGCAGTGACAACAGGGGTACAGACGCTAACTATGGCTACACCTTC.

J is TRBJ2-1 and V is TRBV7-2; D gene unclear. The V gene's germline CDR1 is SGHTA and CDR2 FQGNSA. The V end lost 5 bases, the J end lost 10 bases, and 9 bases lay between the germline ends. The CDR3 extends over 11 amino acids. This CDR3 is CASSRLGEQFF. The CDR3 nucleotides are TGTGCCAGCAGCCGCCTCGGGGAGCAGTTCTTC. Combining the CDR3 with reference TRBV7-2 and TRBJ2-1 gives the whole variable domain GAGVSQSPSNKVTEKGKDVELRCDPISGHTALYWYRQSLGQGLEFLIYFQGNSAPDKSGLPSDRFSAERTGGSVSTLTIQRTQQEDSAVYLCASSRLGEQFFGPGTRLTVL.

This rearrangement joins TRBV6-4 to TRBJ1-4; D uncertain. Germline V gene lookup returns CDR1 MRHNA and CDR2 SNTAGT. The length of the CDR3 is 14 residues. V was clipped by 7 bases and J by 6 bases, with 15 bases between them. The CDR3 sequence: CASTRPGEDEKLFF. CDR3 DNA sequence: TGTGCCAGCACCCGTCCCGGGGAGGATGAAAAACTGTTTTTT.

The chain has TRBV10-3 and TRBJ1-2; 9 positions match TRBD1. The CDR3 extends over 14 amino acids. The ends lost 6 bases at V and 2 bases at J; junction bases unmatched: 4. Germline lookup yields CDR1 ENHRY and CDR2 SYGVKD. CDR3 DNA sequence: TGTGCCATCAGCGGTGACAGGGGGAACTATGGCTACACCTTC. Residues: CAISGDRGNYGYTF.

The gene calls are TRBV7-9 and TRBJ1-1; 10 positions match TRBD1. The germline gives CDR1 SEHNR, CDR2 FQNEAQ (reference sequence). Trimming at V came to 1 base and at J to 10 bases, leaving 0 bases not matched to a gene. The CDR3 is made up of 12 amino acids. The CDR3 protein is CASSLGTGGAFF. The CDR3 DNA sequence: TGTGCCAGCAGCTTAGGGACAGGGGGAGCTTTCTTT.

This clone was recorded a few times. The chain uses TRBV6-4 and TRBJ2-4; possibly TRBD2 for D (7 bases). CDR1 and CDR2 (germline): MRHNA, SNTAGT. This CDR3 contains 18 residues. V was pared by 0 bases and J by 0 bases, with 15 bases between. Here the CDR3 DNA reads TGTGCCAGCAGTGACTCGGGGGAGGGGGGACTAGCCAAAAACATTCAGTACTTC. Amino acids: CASSDSGEGGLAKNIQYF.

J is TRBJ2-5 and V is TRBV24-1; 8 bases are shared with TRBD2. Trimming took 4 bases from V and 7 from J; bases not matched to a gene: 10. This CDR3 contains 15 residues. CDR1 KGHDR and CDR2 SFDVKD come from the germline V gene. The CDR3 reads CATSDATSGAGTQYF. CDR3 nucleotide sequence: TGTGCCACCAGTGACGCCACTAGCGGCGCCGGGACCCAGTACTTC.

V is TRBV7-9 and J is TRBJ2-3, with D tentatively TRBD2 (6 bases). Germline-derived CDR1 and CDR2 are SEHNR and FQNEAQ (reference sequence). Trimming cost V 1 base and J 4 bases, with 15 bases left between them. The CDR3 length is 16 residues. The CDR3 sequence: CASSLGFGLASDTQYF. The CDR3 DNA sequence: TGTGCCAGCAGCTTAGGCTTTGGGCTAGCGTCAGATACGCAGTATTTT.

CDR3 region: CASGLTSGGLGEQYF. CDR3 DNA sequence: TGTGCTAGTGGTTTGACCTCCGGGGGGCTGGGAGAGCAGTACTTC. The rearrangement uses TRBV12-5 and TRBJ2-7; D may be TRBD2 (7 bases). CDR1 and CDR2 from the germline V gene are LGHNT and FRNRAP. V gave up 2 bases and J gave up 7 bases, with 18 bases separating them. This CDR3 has 15 amino acids.

The gene calls are TRBV11-2 and TRBJ2-7; no clear D gene. The germline V gene encodes CDR1 SGHAT and CDR2 FQNNGV. CDR3 length: 14 residues. The germline V and J ends were trimmed by 0 bases and 5 bases, with 11 bases remaining between them. CDR3 region: CASSLDPRFDEQYF. The DNA of the CDR3 is TGTGCCAGCAGCTTAGATCCCAGGTTTGACGAGCAGTACTTC.

CDR3 coding DNA: TGTGCCAGCAGCTGGGGACTAGCGGGAGTGGAAACCGGGGAGCTGTTTTTT. It codes for CASSWGLAGVETGELFF. J is TRBJ2-2 and V is TRBV5-6; 14 positions agree with TRBD2. This CDR3 has 17 residues. Germline V gene sequence: CDR1 SGHDT, CDR2 YYEEEE. The trim removed 3 bases at V and 5 bases at J, leaving 6 bases unmatched.

This clone has only one observation. The V and J genes are TRBV2 and TRBJ2-7; TRBD2 aligns across 13 bases. The germline V gene encodes CDR1 SNHLY and CDR2 FYNNEI. J was trimmed by 1 base and V by 2 bases; bases with no gene match: 11. The CDR3 runs to 19 residues. CDR3 residues: CASSEQGETSGRPSYEQYF. In DNA, the CDR3 is TGTGCCAGCAGTGAACAGGGGGAGACTAGCGGGAGGCCTTCCTACGAGCAGTACTTC.

The chain uses TRBV5-6 and TRBJ2-1; no firm D call. V was pared by 0 bases and J by 7 bases, with 8 bases between. This CDR3 comprises 13 residues. Germline-derived CDR1 and CDR2 are SGHDT and YYEEEE. CDR3 nucleotide sequence: TGTGCCAGCAGCTTGGGGGCCCATAATGAGCAGTTCTTC. Protein: CASSLGAHNEQFF.

The chain has TRBV6-1 and TRBJ1-2; 7 positions match TRBD1. The CDR3 is made up of 15 amino acids. The trim removed 3 bases at V and 4 bases at J, leaving 8 bases unmatched. In germline, CDR1 is MNHNS, CDR2 SASEGT. CDR3 bases: TGTGCCAGCAGTGATGGGACAGTCGGCCCCTATGGCTACACCTTC. Protein: CASSDGTVGPYGYTF.

The V call is TRBV27, the J call TRBJ1-1; 10 positions match TRBD1. Germline assignment: CDR1 MNHEY and CDR2 SMNVEV (reference sequence). This CDR3 is 16 amino acids long. Losses at the gene ends were 0 bases for V and 0 bases for J; bases not matched to a gene: 1. The CDR3 nucleotides are TGTGCCAGCAGTTTATCAGGGACAGGGGTGAACACTGAAGCTTTCTTT. Amino acid sequence: CASSLSGTGVNTEAFF.

This clone turned up a few times. The J gene is TRBJ2-3, the V gene TRBV2, with no clear D. The CDR3 runs 12 residues. Germline loops: CDR1 SNHLY, CDR2 FYNNEI. V was clipped by 5 bases and J by 3 bases, with 6 bases between them. The CDR3 DNA follows: TGTGCCAGCAGTCTAAATACAGATACGCAGTATTTT. Protein sequence: CASSLNTDTQYF.